The 24 T cell receptor beta chains below were found in one sample sequenced in a study of shared T cell receptors in the human thymus. The data were produced by immunoSEQ multiplex PCR, yet TCRdb's version contains in-frame clones alone and is incomplete. The data hold under 850,000 clones, with roughly 90% observed a single time. These data were also filed under a second study, of human thymus T cells.

The sequenced sample consisted of thymocytes. Receptor source: a boy in the first two years of life with a congenital heart defect.

This chain's CDR3 is CASSARDRGHGEQYF. The CDR3 DNA sequence: TGTGCCAGCAGCGCTCGGGACAGGGGGCACGGCGAGCAGTACTTC. The chain links TRBV21-1 to TRBJ2-7; TRBD1, the D gene given by the table, was not confirmed from the DNA. TRBV21-1 is a known pseudogene. The CDR3 sequence is 15 residues long.

The chain employs TRBV25-1 and TRBJ1-1; D not resolved. Germline loops: CDR1 MGHDK, CDR2 SYGVNS. The V and J ends lost 3 bases and 1 base respectively, with 9 bases between them. This CDR3 contains 14 residues. The CDR3 bases are TGTGCCAGCAGTGACAGATTTCCGAACACTGAAGCTTTCTTT. Its translation is CASSDRFPNTEAFF.

The CDR3 here is CASSAWTGGNEQFF. The DNA of the CDR3 is TGTGCCAGCAGTGCATGGACAGGGGGCAATGAGCAGTTCTTC. This rearrangement joins TRBV25-1 to TRBJ2-1, with 10 nucleotides matching TRBD1. There are 14 residues in the CDR3. CDR1 MGHDK and CDR2 SYGVNS come from the germline V gene. Unmatched junction bases numbered 3, after V lost 4 bases and J lost 6 bases.

This clone turned up a few times. This sequence joins TRBV13 and TRBJ2-7; 9 nucleotides agree with TRBD2. V was pared by 0 bases and J by 6 bases, with 6 bases of the junction left unmatched. CDR3 length: 15 residues. Germline CDR1 is PRHDT and CDR2 is FYEKMQ (reference sequence). The CDR3 spells CASSLGGGLALEQYF. The CDR3 DNA reads as TGTGCCAGCAGCTTAGGTGGGGGACTAGCCCTCGAGCAGTACTTC.

V and J are TRBV5-6 and TRBJ2-7, with 8 bases identical to TRBD1. Trimming removed 4 bases from V and 2 bases from J; junction bases left unmatched: 8. In germline, CDR1 is SGHDT, CDR2 YYEEEE. The CDR3 is 15 residues long. The CDR3 sequence: CASSGGQGPTYEQYF. In DNA, the CDR3 is TGTGCCAGCAGCGGTGGACAGGGCCCTACCTACGAGCAGTACTTC.

J is TRBJ2-1 and V is TRBV2; 12 bases line up with TRBD2. Per germline, CDR1 SNHLY and CDR2 FYNNEI. The CDR3 totals 17 residues. V lost 4 bases and J lost 3; bases outside the gene matches: 7. CDR3 bases: TGTGCCAGCAGTGCCCCCCCGGGACTAGCGGGCTACAATGAGCAGTTCTTC. Its translation is CASSAPPGLAGYNEQFF. Together with reference TRBV2 and TRBJ2-1, the CDR3 gives the full variable domain: EPEVTQTPSHQVTQMGQEVILRCVPISNHLYFYWYRQILGQKVEFLVSFYNNEISEKSEIFDDQFSVERPDGSNFTLKIRSTKLEDSAMYFCASSAPPGLAGYNEQFFGPGTRLTVL.

This clone is a singleton in its sample. V is TRBV7-2 and J is TRBJ1-1; tentatively, D is TRBD1 (5 bases). V was clipped by 7 bases and J by 0 bases, with 9 bases between them. Germline V lookup: CDR1 SGHTA, CDR2 FQGNSA. CDR3 length: 13 amino acids. The CDR3 DNA sequence: TGTGCCAGCATCATACAGGTGAACACTGAAGCTTTCTTT. Amino acids: CASIIQVNTEAFF.

The chain combines TRBV19 with TRBJ1-5, with D possibly matching TRBD1 (5 bases). CDR1 and CDR2 from the germline V gene are LNHDA and SQIVND (reference sequence). V lost 1 base to trimming and J lost 4 bases, with 8 bases between them. This CDR3 contains 14 residues. Written as DNA, the CDR3 is TGTGCCAGTAGTATAGCTGACAGAAATCAGCCCCAGCATTTT. Translation gives CASSIADRNQPQHF.

The V call is TRBV7-9, the J call TRBJ2-1; the match to TRBD2 covers 10 bases. The length of the CDR3 is 16 residues. With V trimmed by 3 bases and J by 1 base, 3 bases remained unmatched. Germline V gives CDR1 SEHNR, CDR2 FQNEAQ (reference sequence). CDR3 bases: TGTGCCAGCAGCTTTTATAGCGGGAGGTCCTACAATGAGCAGTTCTTC. It translates to CASSFYSGRSYNEQFF.

The rearrangement uses TRBV6-1 and TRBJ2-2, with 10 bases matching TRBD2. This CDR3 is 17 amino acids long. Germline-derived CDR1 and CDR2 are MNHNS and SASEGT. The junction had 8 bases not matched to a gene; V was cut back by 4 bases and J by 3 bases. CDR3 amino acids: CASSVLSSGSHTGELFF. The CDR3 coding sequence is TGTGCCAGCAGTGTCCTCTCTAGCGGGAGCCACACCGGGGAGCTGTTTTTT.

The gene calls are TRBV19 and TRBJ2-5; the match to TRBD2 covers 7 bases. Germline CDR1 reads LNHDA; CDR2 reads SQIVND (reference sequence). Trimming cost V 1 base and J 5 bases; bases outside gene matches: 13. CDR3 size: 17 residues. The CDR3, as DNA: TGTGCCAGTAGTATAGCGGGTCTAGCGGACCATCGTGAGACCCAGTACTTC. Amino acid sequence: CASSIAGLADHRETQYF. The variable domain in full, completed from reference TRBV19 and TRBJ2-5, reads DGGITQSPKYLFRKEGQNVTLSCEQNLNHDAMYWYRQDPGQGLRLIYYSQIVNDFQKGDIAEGYSVSREKKESFPLTVTSAQKNPTAFYLCASSIAGLADHRETQYFGPGTRLLVL.

J is TRBJ2-7 and V is TRBV27, with D maybe TRBD2 (6 bases). The CDR3 consists of 17 residues. The germline V gene has CDR1 MNHEY and CDR2 SMNVEV (reference sequence). V lost 0 bases and J 6 bases, leaving 21 bases between the germline ends. CDR3 protein: CASSLSEGGEIASEQYF. CDR3 nucleotide sequence: TGTGCCAGCAGTTTATCGGAAGGAGGGGAAATCGCTAGCGAGCAGTACTTC.

The chain links TRBV19 to TRBJ2-1; TRBD1 matches at 9 bases. This CDR3 has 17 amino acids. The ends lost 4 bases at V and 2 bases at J; junction bases unmatched: 9. CDR1 is LNHDA, CDR2 SQIVND, per germline (reference sequence). CDR3 coding DNA: TGTGCCAGTAGTACAACCTCGGACAGGGGCACCTACAATGAGCAGTTCTTC. Translating it yields CASSTTSDRGTYNEQFF.

The gene calls are TRBV5-1 and TRBJ2-2; 10 bases fit TRBD2. The CDR3 covers 18 residues. Trimming cost V 3 bases and J 4 bases; bases outside gene matches: 12. Germline V gene sequence: CDR1 SGHRS, CDR2 YFSETQ. Written as DNA, the CDR3 is TGCGCCAGCAGCTACGGACTAGCGGAACCCCGATCCACCGGGGAGCTGTTTTTT. Encoded protein: CASSYGLAEPRSTGELFF.

The J gene is TRBJ2-1, the V gene TRBV28; 13 positions agree with TRBD2. Germline CDR1 is MDHEN and CDR2 is SYDVKM. CDR3 length: 16 amino acids. Trimming removed 6 bases from V and 8 bases from J; junction bases left unmatched: 10. CDR3 in amino acids: CASSSGTSGTLDEQFF. Written as DNA, the CDR3 is TGTGCCAGCAGCTCCGGGACTAGCGGGACCCTCGATGAGCAGTTCTTC.

The chain uses TRBV19 and TRBJ2-1; TRBD2 is a possible D gene (5 bases). Per germline, CDR1 LNHDA and CDR2 SQIVND (reference sequence). Between the trimmed V and J ends, which lost 5 bases and 6 bases, there was a span of 17 bases. The CDR3 runs 15 residues. The CDR3 DNA reads as TGTGCCAGTAGTCCCTACGGTACTAGTTCCAATGAGCAGTTCTTC. Its protein is CASSPYGTSSNEQFF.

The J gene is TRBJ2-7, the V gene TRBV27; 9 nucleotides align to TRBD2. J gave up 5 bases and V 6 bases, and 11 bases lay outside the gene matches. Per the germline V gene, CDR1 is MNHEY and CDR2 is SMNVEV (reference sequence). The CDR3 spans 15 residues. The CDR3 protein is CASRGVAGGPNEQYF. The CDR3 DNA is TGTGCCAGCAGGGGGGTCGCGGGAGGGCCTAACGAGCAGTACTTC.

This chain links TRBV7-6 with TRBJ2-7; 7 bases fit TRBD2. Germline V gives CDR1 SGHVS, CDR2 FNYEAQ. The CDR3 extends over 16 amino acids. V trimming: 5 bases; J trimming: 0 bases; junction bases outside the gene matches: 10. CDR3 sequence: CASSPRDYRSSYEQYF. In DNA, the CDR3 is TGTGCCAGCAGCCCCCGGGACTATCGGAGCTCCTACGAGCAGTACTTC.

This clone has a handful of counts. The J gene is TRBJ1-2, the V gene TRBV7-9; D might be TRBD1 (6 bases). V shed 4 bases and J shed 4 bases, with 19 bases lying between them. Germline V lookup: CDR1 SEHNR, CDR2 FQNEAQ (reference sequence). The CDR3 contains 16 residues. The CDR3 DNA reads as TGTGCCAGCAGCTACTATTATGACAGGATCTTCTATGGCTACACCTTC. Its protein product is CASSYYYDRIFYGYTF. Looking up the rest from reference TRBV7-9 and TRBJ1-2 gives the full variable domain: DTGVSQNPRHKITKRGQNVTFRCDPISEHNRLYWYRQTLGQGPEFLTYFQNEAQLEKSRLLSDRFSAERPKGSFSTLEIQRTEQGDSAMYLCASSYYYDRIFYGYTFGSGTRLTVV.

The rearrangement joins TRBV20-1 to TRBJ1-1; TRBD1 might be the D (5 bases). This CDR3 comprises 11 residues. The germline CDR1 and CDR2 sequences are DFQATT and SNEGSKA (reference sequence). Trimming removed 6 bases at V and 3 bases at J, with 8 bases between. DNA for the CDR3: TGCAGTGCCAGACAGTACACTGAAGCTTTCTTT. It yields the protein CSARQYTEAFF.

V and J are TRBV11-2 and TRBJ1-2, with TRBD1 identical over 9 bases. V lost 5 bases and J lost 4; bases outside the gene matches: 11. The germline V gene encodes CDR1 SGHAT and CDR2 FQNNGV. The CDR3 contains 16 residues. For the CDR3, the DNA is TGTGCCAGCAGCCTATGGGACAGGGAAGGCTGCTATGGCTACACCTTC. Protein product: CASSLWDREGCYGYTF.

This rearrangement joins TRBV11-3 to TRBJ2-2; D is unclear. CDR1 SGHNT and CDR2 YENEEA come from the germline V gene. The V gene lost 2 bases and the J gene lost 3 bases, with 13 bases spanning the gap. This CDR3 has 16 amino acids. CDR3 in DNA: TGTGCCAGCAGCTTACCTAAACTCCGGGACACCGGGGAGCTGTTTTTT. It translates to CASSLPKLRDTGELFF.

This chain joins TRBV28 and TRBJ2-7; 11 positions agree with TRBD2. CDR1 MDHEN and CDR2 SYDVKM come from the germline V gene. The V and J ends lost 3 bases and 5 bases, in that order; junction bases with no gene match: 6. The CDR3 runs to 15 residues. The CDR3 spells CASSFEKLAGDEQYF. CDR3 in DNA: TGTGCCAGCAGTTTTGAAAAACTAGCGGGAGACGAGCAGTACTTC.

The genes are TRBV30 and TRBJ2-7, with a possible D match to TRBD2 (6 bases). V lost 2 bases to trimming and J lost 5 bases, with 16 bases between them. This CDR3 contains 14 residues. Looked up from germline, CDR1 is GTSNPN and CDR2 is SVGIG (reference sequence). The CDR3 loop is CAWSPPRECDEQYF. Here the CDR3 DNA reads TGTGCCTGGAGTCCCCCACGGGAGTGCGACGAGCAGTACTTC.